The 9 T cell receptor beta chains given below trace back to one sample, sequenced in a study of OX40 agonist ivuxolimab in advanced cancers. TCRdb's table, derived via immunoSEQ multiplex PCR, lists solely in-frame clones and lacks some. Here the sample spans roughly 55,000 clones, about 80% being singletons. This specimen was CD4+ or CD8+ T cells sorted from blood, taken in a trial of the OX40 agonist ivuxolimab. The receptor set was obtained from an adult with an advanced solid tumor such as melanoma, head and neck, liver or kidney cancer.

The genes are TRBV11-2 and TRBJ1-3; D not resolved. V was pared by 7 bases and J by 9 bases, with 13 bases between. CDR1 is SGHAT and CDR2 is FQNNGV in the germline V gene. The CDR3 is 12 residues long. The chain's CDR3 is CASTLLGFTIYF. CDR3 nucleotides: TGTGCCAGCACCCTCTTAGGGTTCACCATATATTTT.

This clone was recorded a few times. V is TRBV30 and J is TRBJ1-1; D is possibly TRBD1 (6 bases). This CDR3 comprises 13 residues. CDR1 GTSNPN and CDR2 SVGIG come from the germline V gene (reference sequence). V lost 2 bases to trimming and J lost 11 bases, with 18 bases between them. The CDR3, as DNA: TGTGCCTGGAGTCGACAGGTGGGGGGAAGGGCTTTCTTT. Encoded protein: CAWSRQVGGRAFF. Complete variable domain (other parts from reference TRBV30 and TRBJ1-1): SQTIHQWPATLVQPVGSPLSLECTVEGTSNPNLYWYRQAAGRGLQLLFYSVGIGQISSEVPQNLSASRPQDRQFILSSKKLLLSDSGFYLCAWSRQVGGRAFFGQGTRLTVV.

This clone has only one observation. The V gene is TRBV7-2, the J gene TRBJ1-2; D ambiguous. Germline loops: CDR1 SGHTA, CDR2 FQGNSA. Trimming took off 3 bases at V and 0 bases at J, with 11 bases between the two ends. This CDR3 contains 15 residues. CDR3: CASSLQSLANYGYTF. CDR3 nucleotides: TGTGCCAGCAGCTTGCAGTCTTTAGCTAACTATGGCTACACCTTC.

J is TRBJ1-6 and V is TRBV4-1, with D perhaps matching TRBD1 (5 bases). The CDR3 sequence is 16 residues long. Trimming took off 0 bases at V and 10 bases at J, with 16 bases between the two ends. Germline V gene data show CDR1 as MGHRA and CDR2 as YSYEKL. This chain's CDR3 is CASSQEARPQGSPLHF. The DNA of the CDR3 is TGCGCCAGCAGCCAAGAAGCGCGGCCCCAGGGATCACCCCTCCACTTT.

This clone was seen only once. The V and J genes are TRBV19 and TRBJ1-2, with no clear D. Germline assignment: CDR1 LNHDA and CDR2 SQIVND (reference sequence). This CDR3 is built from 12 residues. The V end lost 10 bases, the J end lost 3 bases, and 12 bases lay between the germline ends. The CDR3, as DNA: TGTGCCACCTGGGCCGGGGACTATGGCTACACCTTC. Residues: CATWAGDYGYTF. The variable domain in full, completed from reference TRBV19 and TRBJ1-2, reads DGGITQSPKYLFRKEGQNVTLSCEQNLNHDAMYWYRQDPGQGLRLIYYSQIVNDFQKGDIAEGYSVSREKKESFPLTVTSAQKNPTAFYLCATWAGDYGYTFGSGTRLTVV.

V gene TRBV7-9 combines with J gene TRBJ1-1; D perhaps matches TRBD1 (5 bases). The germline V and J ends were trimmed by 4 bases and 1 base, with 13 bases remaining between them. Germline values: CDR1 SEHNR, CDR2 FQNEAQ (reference sequence). The CDR3 spans 15 residues. The CDR3 is CASSSPHRTNTEAFF. The CDR3 DNA reads as TGTGCCAGCAGCTCCCCACACAGGACGAACACTGAAGCTTTCTTT.

The gene calls are TRBV28 and TRBJ1-5; 8 nucleotides line up with TRBD1. CDR1 is MDHEN, CDR2 SYDVKM, per germline. J lost 5 bases, V lost 5 bases, and 5 bases had no gene match. The CDR3 totals 14 residues. CDR3 nucleotide sequence: TGTGCCAGCAGTCCACCAGGGGGCTATCAGCCCCAGCATTTT. Protein: CASSPPGGYQPQHF.

CDR3 nucleotides: TGTGCCAGCGGGTACGATCCCGGGACAGGCGCGTACGAGCAGTACTTC. Amino acid sequence: CASGYDPGTGAYEQYF. The rearrangement joins TRBV9 to TRBJ2-7; 8 bases align to TRBD1. There are 16 residues in the CDR3. The trim removed 7 bases at V and 4 bases at J, leaving 16 bases unmatched. The germline V gene encodes CDR1 SGDLS and CDR2 YYNGEE.

The chain recombines TRBV5-1 with TRBJ2-3; TRBD2 matches 10 bases. This CDR3 has 17 amino acids. V dropped 3 bases and J dropped 1; count of bases not matched to a gene: 8. CDR1 is SGHRS, CDR2 YFSETQ, per germline. CDR3 nucleotide sequence: TGCGCCAGCAGCTCGCAACCGGGGACTAGCGGCACAGATACGCAGTATTTT. Protein product: CASSSQPGTSGTDTQYF.